What follows are 16 T cell receptor beta chains derived from one specimen sequenced in a study of blood T cells in healthy people across ages. Together with a sample-barcoded 5' primer, a J-beta primer mix was included in a second PCR lasting about 7 to 12 cycles. From the 5' RACE reads, TCRdb called clonotypes with MiXCR, one entry per CDR3 protein. The table records hundreds of thousands of distinct CDR3 sequences, 50% to 65% of them present only once. The specimen was blood. Source of these receptors: a man older than 75 in good health.

This chain uses TRBV24-1 with TRBJ2-7; 8 bases align to TRBD1. This CDR3 has 15 residues. The V gene's germline CDR1 is KGHDR and CDR2 SFDVKD. The CDR3 bases are TGTGCTACAAAGCGACAGGGGCAAACGTCCTACGAGCAGTACTTC. The encoded protein is CATKRQGQTSYEQYF.

The V and J genes are TRBV20-1 and TRBJ2-4; 8 bases fit TRBD2. The CDR3 is 14 amino acids. Per germline, CDR1 DFQATT and CDR2 SNEGSKA (reference sequence). Trimming cost V 5 bases and J 6 bases; bases outside gene matches: 9. The CDR3 DNA is TGCAGTGCTCCAGTTAGCGGGAAAAGAAACATTCAGTACTTC. Its protein product is CSAPVSGKRNIQYF.

A few counts support this clonotype. The chain joins TRBV5-1 to TRBJ1-2; TRBD1 is a possible D gene (5 bases). The CDR3 sequence is 13 residues long. Per the germline V gene, CDR1 is SGHRS and CDR2 is YFSETQ. The V gene lost 5 bases and the J gene lost 4 bases, with 12 bases spanning the gap. The CDR3 loop reads CASSRDATYGYTF. CDR3 bases: TGCGCCAGCAGTCGGGACGCAACCTATGGCTACACCTTC.

The chain links TRBV3-1 to TRBJ1-2, with TRBD1 as a possible D gene (5 bases). This CDR3 spans 14 amino acids. V was trimmed by 0 bases and J by 2 bases, leaving 7 bases between them. Germline CDR1 reads LGHDT; CDR2 reads YNNKEL (reference sequence). The CDR3: CASSQDWGNYGYTF. The CDR3 bases are TGTGCCAGCAGCCAAGATTGGGGGAACTATGGCTACACCTTC. Full variable domain (remainder filled in from reference TRBV3-1 and TRBJ1-2): DTAVSQTPKYLVTQMGNDKSIKCEQNLGHDTMYWYKQDSKKFLKIMFSYNNKELIINETVPNRFSPKSPDKAHLNLHINSLELGDSAVYFCASSQDWGNYGYTFGSGTRLTVV.

This chain connects TRBV7-9 to TRBJ2-7, with D unresolved. The CDR3 spans 15 residues. Germline-derived CDR1 and CDR2 are SEHNR and FQNEAQ (reference sequence). V shed 2 bases and J shed 2 bases, with 13 bases lying between them. The chain's CDR3 is CASSLPGKGPYEQYF. The CDR3 DNA follows: TGTGCCAGCAGCTTACCAGGTAAAGGGCCCTACGAGCAGTACTTC.

Only a few counts were recorded for this clonotype. A much larger clone lies a single base off, so this may be a read error. J is TRBJ2-5 and V is TRBV5-1, with a tentative D call TRBD2 (6 bases). V was pared by 2 bases and J by 11 bases, with 19 bases between. CDR1 and CDR2 from the germline V gene are SGHRS and YFSETQ. The CDR3 runs 14 residues. The CDR3 DNA sequence: TGCGCCAGCAGCTTCGGGACTCATTACAATGAGCAGTACTTC. Its translation is CASSFGTHYNEQYF.

The DNA of the CDR3 is TGCGCCAGCAGCTTGGCCGGGACAGGGCGTACCTACGAGCAGTACTTC. Translating it yields CASSLAGTGRTYEQYF. The chain recombines TRBV5-1 with TRBJ2-7, with 9 bases matching TRBD1. CDR1 is SGHRS and CDR2 is YFSETQ in the germline V gene. V lost 0 bases to trimming and J lost 2 bases; unmatched junction nucleotides: 6. The CDR3 contains 16 residues.

This clonotype has only a few counts. This chain joins TRBV20-1 and TRBJ1-1; 7 nucleotides align to TRBD1. This CDR3 has 13 residues. Germline CDR1 reads DFQATT; CDR2 reads SNEGSKA (reference sequence). V lost 5 bases and J lost 5; bases outside the gene matches: 8. The CDR3 loop reads CSASNRGGTEAFF. DNA for the CDR3: TGCAGTGCTTCGAACAGGGGTGGGACTGAAGCTTTCTTT.

This chain links TRBV5-1 with TRBJ2-5; D tentatively fits TRBD1 or TRBD2 (5 bases each). The CDR3 is 13 amino acids. The V gene's germline CDR1 is SGHRS and CDR2 YFSETQ. V shed 4 bases and J shed 4 bases, with 11 bases lying between them. For the CDR3, the DNA is TGCGCCAGCAGCACCGGGACGGTAGAGACCCAGTACTTC. Its protein product is CASSTGTVETQYF.

This chain connects TRBV6-5 to TRBJ2-7; D not resolved. V shed 4 bases and J shed 1 base, with 11 bases lying between them. The length of the CDR3 is 14 residues. Germline V gene data show CDR1 as MNHEY and CDR2 as SVGAGI. The CDR3 is CASSSRPQSYEQYF. CDR3 DNA: TGTGCCAGCAGTTCCCGGCCACAATCCTACGAGCAGTACTTC.

This clonotype turned up a few times. The rearrangement uses TRBV5-1 and TRBJ2-1; 15 bases fit TRBD2. V lost 4 bases, J lost 10 bases, and 9 bases stayed unmatched. The CDR3 consists of 16 residues. In germline, CDR1 is SGHRS, CDR2 YFSETQ. The CDR3 here is CASSPRGTSGRTEQFF. As DNA, the CDR3 is TGCGCCAGCAGCCCGCGAGGGACTAGCGGGAGGACCGAGCAGTTCTTC.

The V call is TRBV21-1, the J call TRBJ1-2; the listed D gene, TRBD1, was not tested against the DNA. TRBV21-1 is shown as a pseudogene. The CDR3 runs 12 residues. The CDR3: CARLTGGRGYTF. The CDR3 DNA sequence: TGTGCCAGACTAACAGGGGGCCGTGGCTACACCTTC.

V usage is TRBV20-1 and J usage is TRBJ2-1, with a possible D match to TRBD2 (5 bases). Per germline, CDR1 DFQATT and CDR2 SNEGSKA (reference sequence). The CDR3 contains 13 residues. Trimming left V 0 bases short and J 8 bases short, with 11 bases between. CDR3 coding DNA: TGCAGTGCTAGAGATCCTAGCAAGGATGAGCAGTTCTTC. This codes for CSARDPSKDEQFF.

This chain links TRBV29-1 with TRBJ2-5; the match to TRBD2 covers 10 bases. Germline CDR1 is SQVTM and CDR2 is ANQGSEA. The CDR3 covers 16 residues. V dropped 3 bases and J dropped 1; count of bases not matched to a gene: 8. The CDR3 DNA follows: TGCAGCGTTGAGGTTGGGACTAGCGTAACCCAAGAGACCCAGTACTTC. Amino acid sequence: CSVEVGTSVTQETQYF. Looking up the rest from reference TRBV29-1 and TRBJ2-5 gives the full variable domain: SAVISQKPSRDICQRGTSLTIQCQVDSQVTMMFWYRQQPGQSLTLIATANQGSEATYESGFVIDKFPISRPNLTFSTLTVSNMSPEDSSIYLCSVEVGTSVTQETQYFGPGTRLLVL.

The chain joins TRBV10-1 to TRBJ2-4; no reliable D call. The J call may be wrong; the DNA end is better matched by TRBJ2-7. The CDR3 extends over 14 amino acids. Per the germline V gene, CDR1 is WNHNN and CDR2 is SYGVQD (reference sequence). The CDR3 DNA reads TGCGCCAGCAGCCAAGGCCCTCTCGAAAACGAGCAGTACTTC. Amino acid sequence: CASSQGPLENEQYF.

This clonotype was found once. This sequence joins TRBV12-3 or TRBV12-4 and TRBJ1-2, with D maybe TRBD1 (5 bases). The CDR3 has 13 residues. V gave up 6 bases and J gave up 0 bases, with 8 bases separating them. The DNA for the CDR3 is TGTGCCAGCAGCGGACACACTAACTATGGCTACACCTTC. Encoded protein: CASSGHTNYGYTF.